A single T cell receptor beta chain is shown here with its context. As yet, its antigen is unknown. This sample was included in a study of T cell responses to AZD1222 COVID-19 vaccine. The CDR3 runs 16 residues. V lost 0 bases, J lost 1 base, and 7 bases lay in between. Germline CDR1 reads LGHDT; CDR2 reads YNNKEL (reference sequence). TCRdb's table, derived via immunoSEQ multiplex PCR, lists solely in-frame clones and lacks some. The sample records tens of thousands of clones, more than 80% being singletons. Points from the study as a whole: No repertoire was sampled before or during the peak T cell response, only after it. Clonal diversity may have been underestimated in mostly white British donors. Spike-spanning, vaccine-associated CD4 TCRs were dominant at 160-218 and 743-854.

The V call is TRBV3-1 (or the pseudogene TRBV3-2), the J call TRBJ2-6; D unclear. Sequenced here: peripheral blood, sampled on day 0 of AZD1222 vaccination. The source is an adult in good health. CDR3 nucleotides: TGTGCCAGCAGCCAAGAGCAGACGTCTGGGGCCAACGTCCTGACTTTC. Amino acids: CASSQEQTSGANVLTF.